This is a list of T cell receptor beta chains from one sample in a study of shared clonotypes between healthy human individuals. Assay used: immunoSEQ multiplex PCR; TCRdb lists only in-frame clones, some missing. The table lists 1.4 million to 1.5 million clones, roughly 97% of them singletons. Sequenced sample: naive CD4+ T cells sorted from blood. The receptor set was obtained from a man aged 25-40 years in good health. Both conserved end residues are part of each CDR3. The D gene is left open where the match is weak. Size tells how often a clone was seen (once, few, many) or the class of an expanded clone, and some rows leave it out.

>once|TRBJ1-5|TRBV6-1|18|NA
TGTGCCAGCAGTGAAATTTCGGGCAGGGCTTACAGCAATCAGCCCCAGCATTTT
CASSEISGRAYSNQPQHF
>NA|TRBJ1-2|TRBV10-2|13|NA
TGCGCCAGCAGGGGTAGTCACTGGTATGGCTACACCTTC
CASRGSHWYGYTF
>NA|TRBJ2-5|TRBV7-2|14|TRBD2
TGTGCCAGCAGCTCCCTGGGGGGGCAAGAGACCCAGTACTTC
CASSSLGGQETQYF
>NA|TRBJ1-2|TRBV29-1|14|NA
TGCAGCGTTGAGCCAGGGGTTATCAACTATGGCTACACCTTC
CSVEPGVINYGYTF
>NA|TRBJ2-3|TRBV6-1|14|NA
TGTGCCAGCAGGAGGAGAGGGGGCACAGATACGCAGTATTTT
CASRRRGGTDTQYF
>NA|TRBJ1-5|TRBV5-6|15|NA
TGTGCCAGCAGCTTGGCCGGACGGCCCAATCAGCCCCAGCATTTT
CASSLAGRPNQPQHF
>NA|TRBJ2-3|TRBV2|12|NA
TGTGCCAGCAGTGTGACCTTAGATACGCAGTATTTT
CASSVTLDTQYF
>NA|TRBJ2-7|TRBV5-5|14|NA
TGTGCCAGCAGCTTAGGCGGACGGCCCTACGAGCAGTACTTC
CASSLGGRPYEQYF
>NA|TRBJ1-5|TRBV19|14|NA
TGTGCCAGTAGTATAGTGGCACCCAATCAGCCCCAGCATTTT
CASSIVAPNQPQHF
>NA|TRBJ2-1|TRBV7-2|15|TRBD2
TGTGCCAGCAGCTTAGGTGCTAGCGGGTCCAATGAGCAGTTCTTC
CASSLGASGSNEQFF
>few|TRBJ2-2|TRBV6-5|15|NA
TGTGCCAGCAGTTACGACAGTTTGAACACCGGGGAGCTGTTTTTT
CASSYDSLNTGELFF
>NA|TRBJ2-7|TRBV11-2|15|NA
TGTGCCAGCAGCTTAGAAGCGGGCAGACCCTACGAGCAGTACTTC
CASSLEAGRPYEQYF
>once|TRBJ2-2|TRBV19|15|NA
TGTGCCAGTAGTATGCGAGACAGCAACACCGGGGAGCTGTTTTTT
CASSMRDSNTGELFF
>NA|TRBJ2-7|TRBV19|14|TRBD1
TGTGCCAGTAGCACAACAGGGGTAAGAGACGAGCAGTACTTC
CASSTTGVRDEQYF
>NA|TRBJ2-2|TRBV6-6|16|NA
TGTGCCAGCAGTTACTCGAACAGGACGAACACCGGGGAGCTGTTTTTT
CASSYSNRTNTGELFF
>NA|TRBJ2-3|TRBV27|15|TRBD2
TGTGCCAGCAGTTTATCAGGGAGGGCGACAGATACGCAGTATTTT
CASSLSGRATDTQYF
>NA|TRBJ2-7|TRBV10-3|16|TRBD2
TGTGCCATCAGTGAGACTAGCGGGAAGAAAAAGAGCGAGCAGTACTTC
CAISETSGKKKSEQYF
>NA|TRBJ1-1|TRBV2|13|NA
TGTGCCAGCAGCGTTAGGGGGGACACTGAAGCTTTCTTT
CASSVRGDTEAFF
>once|TRBJ1-1|TRBV6-1|14|NA
TGTGCCAGCAGTGAGTCGGGCCGGAACACTGAAGCTTTCTTT
CASSESGRNTEAFF
>NA|TRBJ2-5|TRBV15|14|NA
TGTGCCACCAGCAGAGGGCCCAAGGAAGAGACCCAGTACTTC
CATSRGPKEETQYF
>NA|TRBJ1-5|TRBV5-1|14|NA
TGCGCCAGCAGCTTGGGTAATGATTTTTCGCCCCAGCATTTT
CASSLGNDFSPQHF
>NA|TRBJ2-7|TRBV7-6|14|NA
TGTGCCAGCAGCAAACAACAAGGACAGTACGAGCAGTACTTC
CASSKQQGQYEQYF
>NA|TRBJ2-7|TRBV27|16|NA
TGTGCCAGCAGTTTAGTTGGAGGTTTCCTGTCCTCCGAGCAGTACTTC
CASSLVGGFLSSEQYF
>once|TRBJ2-1|TRBV7-3|15|TRBD2
TGTGCCAGCAGCCCAAGGGGCTGGGGGGGCAATGAGCAGTTCTTC
CASSPRGWGGNEQFF
>NA|TRBJ1-5|TRBV28|14|NA
TGTGCCAGCAATCCTCAGGACATGCGAAGGTCCCAGCATTTT
CASNPQDMRRSQHF
>NA|TRBJ2-2|TRBV28|13|NA
TGTGCCAGCAGTTTAGCAGATACCGGGGAGCTGTTTTTT
CASSLADTGELFF
>NA|TRBJ2-3|TRBV28|16|NA
TGTGCCAGCAGTCTTTCGGGCGGAGAGGGTGAAGATACGCAGTATTTT
CASSLSGGEGEDTQYF
>NA|TRBJ2-3|TRBV7-9|13|NA
TGTGCCAGCAGCTCCCGGACCCCCGATACGCAGTATTTT
CASSSRTPDTQYF
>NA|TRBJ1-3|TRBV9|14|NA
TGTGCCAGCAGTGCCCCGGGGGTCGGAAACACCATATATTTT
CASSAPGVGNTIYF